This is a list of T cell receptor beta chains from one sample in a study of blood T cell repertoires in COVID-19. The protocol was immunoSEQ multiplex PCR, while the TCRdb copy is restricted to in-frame clones and leaves out a portion. Of about 250,000 clones detected, roughly 80% appear once; the ten largest clones hold roughly 10%. Sequences were obtained from peripheral blood. These receptors originate from a man of 80 years or more with acute or convalescent COVID-19. Both conserved end residues are part of each CDR3. D genes are given only for firm matches. Expanded clones are given a class, and other clones once, few, many or no size at all.

D	V	size	J	DNA	CDR3
-	TRBV11-1	-	TRBJ1-1	TGTGCCAGCAGCTCGGGACTCGGGAACACTGAAGCTTTCTTT	CASSSGLGNTEAFF
-	TRBV19	-	TRBJ1-6	TGTGCCAGTAGTATAAGGGGGTTCGCGAGCTCCTATAATTCACCCCTCCACTTT	CASSIRGFASSYNSPLHF
-	TRBV5-1	-	TRBJ1-1	TGCGCCAGCAGCTTGGGGGTTGGAGGGGTGAACACTGAAGCTTTCTTT	CASSLGVGGVNTEAFF
TRBD1	TRBV5-1	-	TRBJ2-2	TGCGCCAGCACCACCCGGACAGGGTCCGGGGAGCTGTTTTTT	CASTTRTGSGELFF
-	TRBV2	-	TRBJ2-7	TGTGCCAGCAGTGAGACTGGATCCTACGAGCAGTACTTC	CASSETGSYEQYF
-	TRBV7-9	few	TRBJ1-1	TGTGCCAGCAGCTTTAGTATCGCAGGGGCGGGCACTGAAGCTTTCTTT	CASSFSIAGAGTEAFF
TRBD1	TRBV5-1	-	TRBJ1-3	TGCGCCAGCAGCGTGGGACAGGTCGGCTCTGGAAACACCATATATTTT	CASSVGQVGSGNTIYF
TRBD1	TRBV19	few	TRBJ1-5	TGTGCCAGTAGTCCACAGGGGACTTATAGCAATCAGCCCCAGCATTTT	CASSPQGTYSNQPQHF
-	TRBV14	-	TRBJ1-3	TGTGCCAGCAGCCAAGATTACGGGAGCTCTGGAAACACCATATATTTT	CASSQDYGSSGNTIYF
-	TRBV24-1	-	TRBJ1-5	TGTGCCACCAGTGATTTGGTGGATATGCTTGGGGAGGCGGAAACGATTAGCAATCAGCCCCAGCATTTT	CATSDLVDMLGEAETISNQPQHF
-	TRBV7-8	-	TRBJ1-5	TGTGCCAGCAGCTTAGATTACAGGACCCCCCAGCCCCAGCATTTT	CASSLDYRTPQPQHF
TRBD1	TRBV27	-	TRBJ2-2	TGTGCCAGCACTACCGGGACAGGGAACACCGGGGAGCTGTTTTTT	CASTTGTGNTGELFF
TRBD1	TRBV25-1	-	TRBJ1-2	TGTGCCAGCACAGGGAAGTACAGGGGCTATGGCTACACCTTC	CASTGKYRGYGYTF
-	TRBV5-1	-	TRBJ2-3	TGCGCCAGCAGCATCCCGAGCGGCCACGTTTCAGATACGCAGTATTTT	CASSIPSGHVSDTQYF
TRBD2	TRBV28	-	TRBJ2-2	TGTGCCAGCAGTTACGGAACTAGCGTGGCGGAGCTGTTTTTT	CASSYGTSVAELFF
-	TRBV5-1	-	TRBJ1-3	TGCGCCAGCAGCCCCGGAGGTACCACTGGAAACACCATATATTTT	CASSPGGTTGNTIYF
TRBD2	TRBV20-1	-	TRBJ2-3	TGCAGTGCTAGTCCTGGCGGGGGGGCAACAGATACGCAGTATTTT	CSASPGGGATDTQYF